Below are 18 T cell receptor beta chains sequenced from a single sample in a study of cytomegalovirus exposure and HLA in healthy donors. Amplification used 60 Vbeta primers and 13 Jbeta primers. Profiled with immunoSEQ multiplex PCR; TCRdb holds only in-frame clones, not every one. Among about 130,000 clones, roughly 72% were seen once, and the ten largest hold 4%. Sequenced material: PBMCs. The receptors originated from a middle-aged man in good health and CMV-seropositive.

The chain is built from TRBV5-4 and TRBJ2-5; 8 bases map to TRBD1. Trimming cost V 4 bases and J 4 bases; bases outside gene matches: 6. Germline V gene sequence: CDR1 SGHNT, CDR2 YYREEE (reference sequence). The CDR3 is made up of 14 amino acids. CDR3 loop: CASSPRGQGETQYF. The CDR3 coding sequence is TGTGCCAGCAGCCCCAGGGGGCAGGGAGAGACCCAGTACTTC. Full variable domain (rest looked up from reference TRBV5-4 and TRBJ2-5): ETGVTQSPTHLIKTRGQQVTLRCSSQSGHNTVSWYQQALGQGPQFIFQYYREEENGRGNFPPRFSGLQFPNYSSELNVNALELDDSALYLCASSPRGQGETQYFGPGTRLLVL.

This clone was recorded once. The CDR3 is CASSFGAATNEKLFF. In DNA form, the CDR3 reads TGTGCCAGCAGTTTTGGGGCGGCAACTAATGAAAAACTGTTTTTT. The chain recombines TRBV28 with TRBJ1-4; D possibly corresponds to TRBD1 (5 bases). Deletions cut 3 bases from V and 0 bases from J, with 8 bases between. The germline gives CDR1 MDHEN, CDR2 SYDVKM. The CDR3 spans 15 residues.

The CDR3 spells CASSSGVSSYEQYF. In DNA form, the CDR3 reads TGTGCCAGCAGTTCAGGGGTGAGCTCCTACGAGCAGTACTTC. The chain joins TRBV2 to TRBJ2-7, with D possibly being TRBD1 (6 bases). This CDR3 has 14 amino acids. CDR1 SNHLY and CDR2 FYNNEI come from the germline V gene. V was shortened by 5 bases and J by 0 bases, with 11 bases between the two germline ends. Filled out from reference TRBV2 and TRBJ2-7, the complete variable domain reads EPEVTQTPSHQVTQMGQEVILRCVPISNHLYFYWYRQILGQKVEFLVSFYNNEISEKSEIFDDQFSVERPDGSNFTLKIRSTKLEDSAMYFCASSSGVSSYEQYFGPGTRLTVT.

The CDR3 DNA reads as TGCGCCAGCAGCCAACCCGTGGGGGGGCGGGAGAAAAACGAGCAGTACTTC. Amino acid sequence: CASSQPVGGREKNEQYF. V usage is TRBV4-1 and J usage is TRBJ2-7; tentatively, D is TRBD2 (7 bases). Between the trimmed V and J ends, which lost 2 bases and 5 bases, there was a span of 22 bases. Per the germline V gene, CDR1 is MGHRA and CDR2 is YSYEKL. CDR3 size: 17 residues.

This chain joins TRBV7-9 and TRBJ1-3; possible D gene TRBD1, 5 bases. Trimming shortened V by 2 bases and J by 0 bases, and 8 bases separated the two germline ends. CDR3 length: 15 residues. Germline V CDR1 and CDR2: SEHNR, FQNEAQ (reference sequence). This CDR3 is CASSLKGNSGNTIYF. The CDR3 DNA is TGTGCCAGCAGCTTAAAGGGGAACTCTGGAAACACCATATATTTT.

The CDR3 here is CASTTGTGLAEQYF. CDR3 coding DNA: TGTGCCAGCACGACTGGGACAGGCCTCGCCGAGCAGTACTTC. The chain links TRBV6-5 to TRBJ2-7, with 8 bases lining up with TRBD1. Germline V CDR1 and CDR2: MNHEY, SVGAGI. This CDR3 comprises 14 residues. Losses at the gene ends were 7 bases for V and 6 bases for J; bases not matched to a gene: 11.

The chain couples TRBV6-1 to TRBJ1-5, with TRBD1 as a possible D gene (6 bases). With 0 bases removed from V and 3 bases from J, the gap between germline ends came to 21 bases. Germline assignment: CDR1 MNHNS and CDR2 SASEGT. The CDR3 consists of 19 residues. The CDR3: CASSEAGKGNRVNNQPQHF. CDR3 bases: TGTGCCAGCAGTGAAGCCGGGAAGGGGAACAGGGTAAACAATCAGCCCCAGCATTTT.

V is TRBV5-1 and J is TRBJ2-4; D might be TRBD2 (6 bases). Per the germline V gene, CDR1 is SGHRS and CDR2 is YFSETQ. The V and J ends lost 0 bases and 2 bases respectively, with 12 bases between them. The CDR3 is made up of 16 amino acids. CDR3 protein: CASSLGLEMTKNIQYF. The CDR3 DNA is TGCGCCAGCAGCTTGGGACTAGAGATGACCAAAAACATTCAGTACTTC.

The CDR3 DNA reads TGTGCCAGCGAACTGACTTTCTACGAGCAGTACTTC. Protein sequence: CASELTFYEQYF. V and J are TRBV2 and TRBJ2-7; D call uncertain. This CDR3 spans 12 amino acids. Trimming removed 8 bases from V and 3 bases from J, with 11 bases in between. CDR1 SNHLY and CDR2 FYNNEI come from the germline V gene.

The chain has TRBV30 and TRBJ2-3, with 8 bases aligning to TRBD1. CDR1 GTSNPN and CDR2 SVGIG come from the germline V gene (reference sequence). CDR3 length: 16 amino acids. V shed 0 bases and J 2 bases; nucleotides not matched to a gene: 7. The CDR3 DNA reads as TGTGCCTGGAGTGTAGCAGGGGGCCCTAACACAGATACGCAGTATTTT. It is translated as CAWSVAGGPNTDTQYF.

This sequence joins TRBV18 and TRBJ1-5, with 8 bases matching TRBD1. The trim removed 1 base at V and 5 bases at J, leaving 10 bases unmatched. Germline V gene data show CDR1 as KGHSH and CDR2 as LQKENI. The CDR3 spans 17 residues. The CDR3 loop is CASSPRTGGGSHQPQHF. The DNA of the CDR3 is TGTGCCAGCTCACCACGTACAGGGGGAGGTTCTCATCAGCCCCAGCATTTT.

The genes are TRBV2 and TRBJ1-2; 7 nucleotides line up with TRBD1. The V gene's germline CDR1 is SNHLY and CDR2 FYNNEI. There are 15 residues in the CDR3. With 4 bases clipped from V and 8 bases from J, the junction kept 13 bases outside the gene matches. CDR3 residues: CASSGPQGGPGGYTF. In nucleotides, the CDR3 is TGTGCCAGCAGTGGACCTCAGGGGGGCCCGGGGGGCTACACCTTC.

This chain connects TRBV11-2 to TRBJ2-7; D not certain. V lost 5 bases and J 5 bases, leaving 13 bases between the germline ends. From germline, CDR1 is SGHAT and CDR2 FQNNGV. This CDR3 spans 13 amino acids. The CDR3 region has the DNA TGTGCCAGCAGCCTCCTTGGAGCCCACGAGCAGTACTTC. Residues: CASSLLGAHEQYF.

The rearrangement links TRBV6-5 to TRBJ2-2; 9 bases fit TRBD1. This CDR3 is built from 14 residues. V was clipped by 7 bases and J by 9 bases; unmatched bases: 9. CDR1 and CDR2 from the germline V gene are MNHEY and SVGAGI. The CDR3 nucleotides read TGTGCCAGCACCAAAAAAACAGGGGGCCGGGAGCTGTTTTTT. It yields the protein CASTKKTGGRELFF.

In its sample, this clone was seen a few times. This rearrangement joins TRBV7-2 to TRBJ2-7; 7 bases map to TRBD2. V shed 5 bases, J shed 3 bases, and the junction held 7 bases outside the gene matches. The length of the CDR3 is 14 residues. Looked up from germline, CDR1 is SGHTA and CDR2 is FQGNSA. CDR3 bases: TGTGCCAGCAGCCGAGGACTAGGAGGCTACGAGCAGTACTTC. It yields the protein CASSRGLGGYEQYF.

The V call is TRBV25-1, the J call TRBJ2-5; D not resolved. Germline assignment: CDR1 MGHDK and CDR2 SYGVNS. The V gene lost 2 bases and the J gene lost 5 bases, with 3 bases spanning the gap. The CDR3 covers 11 residues. The CDR3 region is CASSEGETQYF. The CDR3 region has the DNA TGTGCCAGCAGTGAAGGCGAGACCCAGTACTTC.

The rearrangement uses TRBV10-3 and TRBJ2-5, with D perhaps matching TRBD2 (6 bases). Looked up from germline, CDR1 is ENHRY and CDR2 is SYGVKD. This CDR3 contains 15 residues. Trimming shortened V by 4 bases and J by 0 bases, and 12 bases separated the two germline ends. CDR3 residues: CAISVRGGHQETQYF. The DNA for the CDR3 is TGTGCCATCAGTGTACGTGGAGGGCACCAAGAGACCCAGTACTTC.

This chain joins TRBV2 and TRBJ2-7, with 10 positions matching TRBD2. The CDR3 totals 13 residues. V lost 9 bases to trimming and J lost 3 bases; unmatched junction nucleotides: 5. Per germline, CDR1 SNHLY and CDR2 FYNNEI. The CDR3 spells CARTRLAGYEQYF. The CDR3, as DNA: TGTGCCAGAACGAGACTAGCGGGCTACGAGCAGTACTTC.